The sequence of this T cell receptor beta chain was determined in a study of beta chain features in type 1 diabetes. CD45RO/CCR7/CD25/CD127/CD95/CD27 separated CD4+ naive, central memory, regulatory and stem cell-like memory cells by sorting. Study-level results: Across all four CD4+ subsets, people with type 1 diabetes showed modestly shorter TCRB CDR3s.

V was pared by 2 bases and J by 5 bases, with 16 bases of the junction left unmatched. Germline loops: CDR1 SGHDN, CDR2 FVKESK. The CDR3 extends over 18 amino acids. Expressed TCRB transcripts were sequenced, since all the RNA that had been isolated was reverse transcribed. Sequencing was performed with immunoSEQ multiplex PCR; in TCRdb, only in-frame clones are kept and a portion is missing. Of about 300,000 clones detected, approximately 15% appear once; the ten largest clones hold about 0.015%. In its sample, this clone was seen a few times. Its antigen is still unknown. What was sequenced was naive CD4+ T cells from blood. The chain has TRBV14 and TRBJ1-1; 8 nucleotides match TRBD1. The receptor was isolated from a woman under 30 with type 1 diabetes. The CDR3 sequence: CASSQTRTGHRKVTEAFF. The CDR3 nucleotides read TGTGCCAGCAGCCAAACCAGGACAGGGCACCGCAAGGTGACTGAAGCTTTCTTT.